A selection of T cell receptor beta chains follows, all from one sample in a study of beta chain features in type 1 diabetes. The data were produced by immunoSEQ multiplex PCR, yet TCRdb's version contains in-frame clones alone and is incomplete. The table includes 900,000 or so clones, roughly a sixth detected once. The source material was naive CD4+ T cells from blood. Receptors were obtained from a woman aged 18-29 years in good health. Both conserved end residues are part of each CDR3. D genes are given only for firm matches. Some rows have no size entry. The others give once, few or many, or a class for an expanded clone.

V	J	size	D	length	DNA	CDR3
TRBV6-6	TRBJ1-1	few	TRBD1	15	TGTGCCAGCAGTCTTCAGGGGGTCCTGAACACTGAAGCTTTCTTT	CASSLQGVLNTEAFF
TRBV11-2	TRBJ1-3	.	TRBD1	14	TGTGCCAGCAGCACGGGACAGTTGAGAAACACCATATATTTT	CASSTGQLRNTIYF
TRBV7-2	TRBJ2-3	.	.	12	TGTGCCAGCAGCTTACGGAGCGATACGCAGTATTTT	CASSLRSDTQYF
TRBV14	TRBJ2-1	.	.	14	TGTGCCAGCAGCCTTTCTAGCCCGTACAATGAGCAGTTCTTC	CASSLSSPYNEQFF
TRBV5-4	TRBJ2-3	few	.	15	TGTGCCAGCAGCTTGGAGGTCAGATCCACAGATACGCAGTATTTT	CASSLEVRSTDTQYF
TRBV7-9	TRBJ2-7	few	.	14	TGTGCCAGCAGCTTCCCGGGACACTTCTACGAGCAGTACTTC	CASSFPGHFYEQYF
TRBV2	TRBJ2-3	.	.	14	TGTGCCAGCAAGAACAGAGTCAGCACAGATACGCAGTATTTT	CASKNRVSTDTQYF
TRBV2	TRBJ2-7	few	TRBD1	18	TGTGCCAGCAGTGTTCCTCTGTGGGACAGGGATTACTCCTACGAGCAGTACTTC	CASSVPLWDRDYSYEQYF
TRBV7-9	TRBJ2-5	few	TRBD2	15	TGTGCCAGCAGCGCCGGGACTAGCGGGGGGGTTACCCAGTACTTC	CASSAGTSGGVTQYF
TRBV6-6	TRBJ2-7	.	.	13	TGTGCCAGCAGTTACTTCCCGGACTACGAGCAGTACTTC	CASSYFPDYEQYF
TRBV15	TRBJ1-5	.	.	16	TGTGCCACCAGCAGAGGGATACAGGGTGGCAATCAGCCCCAGCATTTT	CATSRGIQGGNQPQHF
TRBV7-9	TRBJ2-2	.	.	15	TGTGCCAGCAGCTTTGATTGGGCGAGCACCGGGGAGCTGTTTTTT	CASSFDWASTGELFF
TRBV7-9	TRBJ2-3	.	.	12	TGTGCCAGCAGTCCATTGGTAGATACGCAGTATTTT	CASSPLVDTQYF
TRBV18	TRBJ2-5	.	.	13	TGTGCCAGCTCACCACTTCAACAAGAGACCCAGTACTTC	CASSPLQQETQYF
TRBV7-2	TRBJ1-3	.	.	15	TGTGCCAGCAGCTTAGATGGGGGCCCTGGAAACACCATATATTTT	CASSLDGGPGNTIYF
TRBV13	TRBJ2-7	few	TRBD1	18	TGTGCCAGCAGCTCCACGGTGGGACGACAGGGTAACTCCTACGAGCAGTACTTC	CASSSTVGRQGNSYEQYF
TRBV9	TRBJ2-2	few	.	17	TGTGCCAGCAGCCAGCGTAGAGGTACCGGGAGCGTCGGGGAGCTGTTTTTT	CASSQRRGTGSVGELFF
TRBV19	TRBJ2-7	few	.	14	TGTGCCAGTGCACGCGGCGGGACCTCCTACGAGCAGTACTTC	CASARGGTSYEQYF
TRBV7-2	TRBJ2-3	.	TRBD2	15	TGTGCCAGCAGCTTACAGGGAGGGGGCACAGATACGCAGTATTTT	CASSLQGGGTDTQYF
TRBV28	TRBJ1-2	.	.	13	TGTGCCAGCAGTTTAGCGACAGTAAGTGGCTACACCTTC	CASSLATVSGYTF
TRBV7-3	TRBJ2-1	few	TRBD2	14	TGTGCCAGCAGCAGTAGCGGGAGATGGAGTGAGCAGTTCTTC	CASSSSGRWSEQFF
TRBV6-5	TRBJ1-5	few	.	15	TGTGCCAGCAGTTCGTTCCGGGACTCCGGTCAGCCCCAGCATTTT	CASSSFRDSGQPQHF
TRBV15	TRBJ2-3	few	TRBD2	14	TGTGCCACCAGAGAGCGGGAGATCACAGATACGCAGTATTTT	CATREREITDTQYF
TRBV19	TRBJ2-5	.	.	14	TGTGCCAGTAGTACCACTCGACAGTCAGAGACCCAGTACTTC	CASSTTRQSETQYF
TRBV5-1	TRBJ2-1	few	.	15	TGCGCCAGCAGCTCGGACGGAGAAGCATACAATGAGCAGTTCTTC	CASSSDGEAYNEQFF
TRBV4-3	TRBJ2-3	few	TRBD2	15	TGCGCCAGCAGCTCTCGGACTAGTGGGACAGATACGCAGTATTTT	CASSSRTSGTDTQYF
TRBV5-4	TRBJ2-1	.	.	14	TGTGCCAGCAGCTTCCGACAGGGAGGTGGTGAGCAGTTCTTC	CASSFRQGGGEQFF
TRBV28	TRBJ2-3	few	TRBD1	14	TGTGCCAGCAGTTTCGACAGGGTAACAGATACGCAGTATTTT	CASSFDRVTDTQYF
TRBV29-1	TRBJ2-5	few	TRBD1	14	TGCAGCGCTGAGGTACAGGGGCTAAAAGAGACCCAGTACTTC	CSAEVQGLKETQYF
TRBV28	TRBJ2-3	few	.	16	TGTGCCAGCAGTTTATTAGCGTTCGGTAGCACAGATACGCAGTATTTT	CASSLLAFGSTDTQYF
TRBV11-2	TRBJ2-1	.	TRBD1	15	TGTGCCAGCAGCCCGGCCCGGGACAGGGTCAATGAGCAGTTCTTC	CASSPARDRVNEQFF
TRBV19	TRBJ2-1	.	.	13	TGTGCCAGTAGCACGAGGGGTAGGGGTGAGCAGTTCTTC	CASSTRGRGEQFF
TRBV7-2	TRBJ2-7	.	.	13	TGTGCCAGCAGCCGCTCTGGCACCTACGAGCAGTACTTC	CASSRSGTYEQYF
TRBV6-6	TRBJ2-1	.	.	13	TGTGCCAGCACGGGAGTACTTATCAATGAGCAGTTCTTC	CASTGVLINEQFF
TRBV5-1	TRBJ2-3	few	TRBD2	16	TGCGCCAGCAGCATCGGACTAGCTGGAGGCACAGATACGCAGTATTTT	CASSIGLAGGTDTQYF
TRBV28	TRBJ2-5	few	.	15	TGTGCCAGCAGTCACAGACAGGTCGGCCAAGAGACCCAGTACTTC	CASSHRQVGQETQYF
TRBV18	TRBJ2-2	.	.	15	TGTGCCAGCTCTCCCCGGGACCCAGCCACCGGGGAGCTGTTTTTT	CASSPRDPATGELFF
TRBV28	TRBJ2-5	.	TRBD2	14	TGTGCCAGCAGTTTGAGCGGGAGTAGTCAGACCCAGTACTTC	CASSLSGSSQTQYF
TRBV5-1	TRBJ2-1	.	.	14	TGCGCCAGCCGGAGGGGGAGTCTATTGTCTGAGCAGTTCTTC	CASRRGSLLSEQFF
TRBV23-1	TRBJ2-7	.	.	13	TGCGCCAGCAGTCAATCGGGCCCGAAAGAGCAGTACTTC	CASSQSGPKEQYF
TRBV9	TRBJ2-5	.	TRBD1	17	TGTGCCAGCAGCGTAGGTTCCGGACAGGGGTTCCAAGAGACCCAGTACTTC	CASSVGSGQGFQETQYF
TRBV7-8	TRBJ2-2	few	.	15	TGTGCCAGCAGCCTCACAGGAGACTCAACCGGGGAGCTGTTTTTT	CASSLTGDSTGELFF
TRBV10-3	TRBJ1-5	few	.	15	TGTGCCATCAGTGAGTCATTGAGGGACTATCAGCCCCAGCATTTT	CAISESLRDYQPQHF
TRBV29-1	TRBJ2-3	few	.	11	TGCAGCGTCCCCGCGGGCCATCGGCAGTATTTT	CSVPAGHRQYF
TRBV18	TRBJ2-1	few	TRBD2	15	TGTGCCAGCTCACCGGGCGGGAGAACCGGCAATGAGCAGTTCTTC	CASSPGGRTGNEQFF
TRBV7-6	TRBJ2-7	.	.	13	TGTGCCAGCAGCCCCAGGACGGACTACGAGCAGTACTTC	CASSPRTDYEQYF
TRBV6-5	TRBJ2-7	.	.	11	TGTGCCACCCGACACGAATACGAGCAGTACTTC	CATRHEYEQYF
TRBV6-5	TRBJ2-3	.	.	15	TGTGCCAGCAGTTACTCAGGAGCGGCCACAGATACGCAGTATTTT	CASSYSGAATDTQYF
TRBV5-6	TRBJ1-2	few	.	14	TGTGCCAGCAGCTTCCCGGGGGGAGGCGATGGCTACACCTTC	CASSFPGGGDGYTF
TRBV4-3	TRBJ2-7	few	.	16	TGCGCCAGCAGCCAAGGTTTTACGACGAGAGCGTCCGAGCAGTACTTC	CASSQGFTTRASEQYF
TRBV7-2	TRBJ2-5	.	TRBD2	19	TGTGCCAGCAGCCACTGGACTAGCGGGGCGGGTTTCATTAGGGAGACCCAGTACTTC	CASSHWTSGAGFIRETQYF
TRBV6-6	TRBJ2-1	few	.	15	TGTGCCAGCAGTTACTCGATTGCTTTGTACAATGAGCAGTTCTTC	CASSYSIALYNEQFF
TRBV2	TRBJ2-3	few	.	13	TGTGCCAGCAGTCCTCCCTCCCGGGATACGCAGTATTTT	CASSPPSRDTQYF
TRBV27	TRBJ1-2	few	.	16	TGTGCCAGCGGATGGGTCACGAGGCTGGGGGGTTATGGCTACACCTTC	CASGWVTRLGGYGYTF